A single sample gave rise to the 27 T cell receptor beta chains below, sequenced in a study of T-cell memory formation after mild COVID-19. TCRdb independently ran MiXCR on the 5' RACE reads; one entry per CDR3 protein. The sample has 350,000 to 450,000 distinct CDR3 sequences; 28% are singletons. Sequences were obtained from PBMCs or a T cell subset sorted from them (not recorded which). Receptor source: an adult woman who had mild COVID-19 (a few samples of this study predate the infection). Cell type and time point are not known.

A few counts support this clonotype. This chain connects TRBV19 to TRBJ1-5, with D possibly matching TRBD1 (5 bases). CDR3 size: 17 residues. The V gene lost 2 bases and the J gene lost 2 bases, with 16 bases spanning the gap. Germline V gene lookup returns CDR1 LNHDA and CDR2 SQIVND (reference sequence). CDR3 bases: TGTGCCAGTAGTATACAGGGACGAATATACGGCAATCAGCCCCAGCATTTT. Protein product: CASSIQGRIYGNQPQHF.

In its sample, this clonotype was seen a few times. Likely a read error: the CDR3 ends without its conserved phenylalanine or tryptophan. The DNA is left out, because the CDR3 cannot be placed on it with certainty; the CDR3 is given as TCRdb lists it. The chain is built from TRBV27 and TRBJ2-5; the table's D call TRBD2 went unverified against the DNA. The CDR3 is made up of 16 amino acids, end residues included. Germline CDR1 reads MNHEY; CDR2 reads SMNVEV (reference sequence). This CDR3 is CASSLRAGGPGGPLLL.

The chain has TRBV7-2 and TRBJ2-1; 7 nucleotides align to TRBD2. The CDR3 has 14 residues. V shed 5 bases, J shed 6 bases, and the junction held 7 bases outside the gene matches. The germline CDR1 and CDR2 sequences are SGHTA and FQGNSA. CDR3 bases: TGTGCCAGCAGCATAGGGGCGGGAGCCAATGAGCAGTTCTTC. Residues: CASSIGAGANEQFF.

V is TRBV12-3 or TRBV12-4 and J is TRBJ2-3; 15 bases line up with TRBD2. The CDR3 covers 13 residues. The junction had 0 bases not matched to a gene; V was cut back by 1 base and J by 13 bases. Here the CDR3 DNA reads TGTGCCAGCAGTTTAGGGACTAGCGGGGGGGAGTATTTT. Its translation is CASSLGTSGGEYF.

The V call is TRBV12-3 or TRBV12-4, the J call TRBJ2-1; maybe TRBD2 (7 bases). Trimming took 4 bases from V and 2 from J, leaving 18 bases between them. The CDR3 runs to 17 residues. CDR3 residues: CASSSPLGGGPYNEQFF. CDR3 DNA: TGTGCCAGCAGTTCCCCCCTTGGGGGGGGGCCCTACAATGAGCAGTTCTTC.

This clonotype turned up a few times. This chain uses TRBV11-3 with TRBJ2-5; 7 positions match TRBD1. The CDR3 sequence is 17 residues long. J lost 4 bases, V lost 5 bases, and 16 bases had no gene match. Germline assignment: CDR1 SGHNT and CDR2 YENEEA. The CDR3 region has the DNA TGTGCCAGCAGCCCGGGTGCATACCGGGACAGATCAGAGACCCAGTACTTC. Translating gives CASSPGAYRDRSETQYF.

The chain employs TRBV11-2 and TRBJ2-7, with 8 bases aligning to TRBD1. CDR3 length equals 15 residues. The germline CDR1 and CDR2 sequences are SGHAT and FQNNGV. J gave up 3 bases and V 0 bases, and 4 bases lay outside the gene matches. In DNA, the CDR3 is TGTGCCAGCAGCTTAGAGGGACAGGTCAGCTACGAGCAGTACTTC. This gives the protein CASSLEGQVSYEQYF. Looking up the rest from reference TRBV11-2 and TRBJ2-7 gives the full variable domain: EAGVAQSPRYKIIEKRQSVAFWCNPISGHATLYWYQQILGQGPKLLIQFQNNGVVDDSQLPKDRFSAERLKGVDSTLKIQPAKLEDSAVYLCASSLEGQVSYEQYFGPGTRLTVT.

This clonotype showed up just a few times. V and J are TRBV10-3 and TRBJ2-1; 9 positions match TRBD2. In germline, CDR1 is ENHRY, CDR2 SYGVKD. Unmatched junction bases numbered 4, after V lost 0 bases and J lost 7 bases. This CDR3 has 15 amino acids. CDR3 DNA: TGTGCCATCAGTGAGTCTGGCGGGGGGGCGAATGAGCAGTTCTTC. Amino acids: CAISESGGGANEQFF.

The rearrangement joins TRBV5-6 to TRBJ2-1; no clear D. CDR1 SGHDT and CDR2 YYEEEE come from the germline V gene. The CDR3 contains 13 residues. The V gene lost 0 bases and the J gene lost 10 bases, with 11 bases spanning the gap. Here the CDR3 DNA reads TGTGCCAGCAGCTTGGTTAGTGCGCCAGAGCAGTTCTTC. Amino acids: CASSLVSAPEQFF.

The chain joins TRBV15 to TRBJ2-7; 7 bases fit TRBD2. V was clipped by 0 bases and J by 2 bases; unmatched bases: 4. The germline gives CDR1 LNHNV, CDR2 YYDKDF (reference sequence). This CDR3 region has 15 residues. Here the CDR3 reads CATSREGGAAYEQYF. DNA of the CDR3: TGTGCCACCAGCAGAGAGGGAGGGGCAGCCTACGAGCAGTACTTC.

This clonotype was counted only a few times. The chain's CDR3 is CASSHIRAGTDTQYF. DNA of the CDR3: TGTGCCAGCAGCCATATCAGGGCTGGCACAGATACGCAGTATTTT. V is TRBV3-1 and J is TRBJ2-3, with D possibly being TRBD1 (5 bases). The CDR3 is 15 residues long. Germline V gene data show CDR1 as LGHDT and CDR2 as YNNKEL (reference sequence). V lost 3 bases and J 1 base, leaving 11 bases between the germline ends.

This clonotype has only a few counts. V usage is TRBV7-6 and J usage is TRBJ2-1, with 12 bases that match TRBD2. The CDR3 sequence is 18 residues long. V trimming: 2 bases; J trimming: 7 bases; junction bases outside the gene matches: 12. In germline, CDR1 is SGHVS, CDR2 FNYEAQ. The CDR3 loop is CASSLFLASGRAWNEQFF. The CDR3 region has the DNA TGTGCCAGCAGCTTATTCTTGGCTAGCGGGAGGGCCTGGAATGAGCAGTTCTTC.

This clonotype was picked up many times. CDR3 sequence: CSALTGSYEQYF. The CDR3 nucleotides are TGCAGTGCCCTGACAGGTTCCTACGAGCAGTACTTC. The chain carries TRBV20-1 and TRBJ2-7; D is perhaps TRBD1 (6 bases). Germline CDR1 and CDR2: DFQATT and SNEGSKA (reference sequence). V gave up 6 bases and J gave up 1 base, with 10 bases separating them. The CDR3 extends over 12 amino acids.

The chain couples TRBV7-3 to TRBJ1-2, with a possible D match to TRBD1 (5 bases). CDR3 length equals 16 residues. Between the trimmed V and J ends, which lost 1 base and 12 bases, there was a span of 24 bases. The V gene's germline CDR1 is SGHTA and CDR2 FQGTGA. In nucleotides, the CDR3 is TGTGCCAGCAGCTTAATTTCAGCGGCGGGGACTGGGGCCCACACCTTC. Translating it yields CASSLISAAGTGAHTF.

CDR3 amino acids: CAITTGGNEAFF. Written as DNA, the CDR3 is TGTGCCATCACCACAGGGGGGAATGAAGCTTTCTTT. The chain recombines TRBV10-3 with TRBJ1-1, with 8 bases matching TRBD1. After removal of 7 bases from V and 7 bases from J, the junction contained 5 bases not matched to a gene. CDR1 is ENHRY, CDR2 SYGVKD, per germline. The CDR3 runs 12 residues.

The chain combines TRBV20-1 with TRBJ2-7; TRBD1 agrees at 8 bases. The CDR3 has 16 residues. In germline, CDR1 is DFQATT, CDR2 SNEGSKA (reference sequence). The V gene end was trimmed by 1 base and the J gene end by 3 bases; junction bases not matched to a gene: 11. This CDR3 is CSARGGGRGQIYEQYF. Written as DNA, the CDR3 is TGCAGTGCTAGAGGTGGGGGCAGGGGGCAGATCTACGAGCAGTACTTC.

The gene calls are TRBV7-9 and TRBJ2-1; 7 bases fit TRBD2. V trimming: 0 bases; J trimming: 3 bases; junction bases outside the gene matches: 11. The CDR3 has 18 residues. Per the germline V gene, CDR1 is SEHNR and CDR2 is FQNEAQ (reference sequence). The CDR3 protein is CASSLASGLSEGYNEQFF. The CDR3 nucleotides are TGTGCCAGCAGCTTAGCTAGCGGGTTGAGTGAGGGCTACAATGAGCAGTTCTTC.

This chain uses TRBV9 with TRBJ1-2; D uncertain. This CDR3 has 14 amino acids. Germline V lookup: CDR1 SGDLS, CDR2 YYNGEE. V dropped 4 bases and J dropped 4 bases, with 14 bases sitting between them. The CDR3 nucleotides read TGTGCCAGCAGCCCGCCCGGACCTAGCTATGGCTACACCTTC. Amino acid sequence: CASSPPGPSYGYTF.

The V call is TRBV4-3, the J call TRBJ2-2; TRBD2 aligns across 13 bases. Germline V gene lookup returns CDR1 LGHNA and CDR2 YSLEER. V shed 0 bases, J shed 5 bases, and the junction held 9 bases outside the gene matches. CDR3 length: 19 amino acids. The DNA of the CDR3 is TGCGCCAGCAGCCAAGATTACGGACTAGCGGGAGTTCGAACCGGGGAGCTGTTTTTT. It encodes CASSQDYGLAGVRTGELFF.

This clonotype showed up just once. The rearrangement uses TRBV20-1 and TRBJ2-3; D may be TRBD2 (6 bases). Germline V CDR1 and CDR2: DFQATT, SNEGSKA (reference sequence). Trimming removed 3 bases at V and 4 bases at J, with 14 bases between. The CDR3 has 14 residues. This chain's CDR3 is CSASPPTRSDTQYF. CDR3 sequence (DNA): TGCAGTGCTAGCCCCCCGACTAGATCAGATACGCAGTATTTT.

The chain uses TRBV9 and TRBJ2-3; 10 nucleotides agree with TRBD2. Unmatched junction bases numbered 8, after V lost 2 bases and J lost 2 bases. Germline CDR1 is SGDLS and CDR2 is YYNGEE. CDR3 length equals 17 residues. The CDR3 DNA follows: TGTGCCAGCAGCGTTGGTAGCGGGAGGCCACACACAGATACGCAGTATTTT. It codes for CASSVGSGRPHTDTQYF.

The chain recombines TRBV6-1 with TRBJ1-5, with 8 bases fitting TRBD1. V lost 7 bases, J lost 2 bases, and 7 bases stayed unmatched. The CDR3 consists of 15 residues. CDR1 MNHNS and CDR2 SASEGT come from the germline V gene. CDR3 DNA: TGTGCCAGCATTAACAGGGGGTCAGGCAATCAGCCCCAGCATTTT. This translates into CASINRGSGNQPQHF.

The V and J genes are TRBV19 and TRBJ2-7, with TRBD2 identical over 11 bases. CDR3 size: 14 residues. J was trimmed by 0 bases and V by 8 bases; bases with no gene match: 3. CDR1 and CDR2 (germline): LNHDA, SQIVND (reference sequence). CDR3 amino acids: CASGTSGSSYEQYF. DNA for the CDR3: TGTGCCAGTGGGACTAGCGGTAGCTCCTACGAGCAGTACTTC.

The J gene is TRBJ1-1, the V gene TRBV28; D ambiguous. Per the germline V gene, CDR1 is MDHEN and CDR2 is SYDVKM. This CDR3 is built from 12 residues. Trimming shortened V by 5 bases and J by 4 bases, and 8 bases separated the two germline ends. Written as DNA, the CDR3 is TGTGCCAGCAGTGCCCAGGTCACTGAAGCTTTCTTT. This encodes CASSAQVTEAFF.

This clonotype was counted between two and nine times. V usage is TRBV27 and J usage is TRBJ2-5; 7 bases fit TRBD1. V lost 6 bases, J lost 2 bases, and 9 bases stayed unmatched. The V gene's germline CDR1 is MNHEY and CDR2 SMNVEV (reference sequence). This CDR3 comprises 15 residues. The CDR3 DNA sequence: TGTGCCAGCAGAAAACACAGGGGCGGGCAAGAGACCCAGTACTTC. Translated: CASRKHRGGQETQYF.

The chain is built from TRBV6-6 and TRBJ1-2, with D perhaps matching TRBD1 (6 bases). The CDR3 is made up of 15 amino acids. Trimming shortened V by 0 bases and J by 5 bases, and 13 bases separated the two germline ends. CDR1 is MNHNY, CDR2 SVGAGI, per germline (reference sequence). The CDR3 coding sequence is TGTGCCAGCAGTTACTCCAGGGGCACGGAGTATGGCTACACCTTC. The encoded protein is CASSYSRGTEYGYTF.

This clonotype was seen a handful of times. The V gene is TRBV30, the J gene TRBJ2-3; 12 nucleotides agree with TRBD2. The trim removed 2 bases at V and 0 bases at J, leaving 3 bases unmatched. Germline CDR1 reads GTSNPN; CDR2 reads SVGIG (reference sequence). This CDR3 comprises 16 residues. The CDR3 loop reads CAWSYGLAGSTDTQYF. The DNA for the CDR3 is TGTGCCTGGAGTTATGGACTAGCGGGAAGCACAGATACGCAGTATTTT.